These 9 T cell receptor beta chains came from one sample sequenced in a study of T cell responses to AZD1222 COVID-19 vaccine. The repertoire was sequenced with immunoSEQ multiplex PCR; TCRdb's copy has only in-frame clones and lacks some. The sample has some 200,000 clones, approximately 94% seen once. Material: peripheral blood, obtained on day 0 of MenACWY control vaccination. These receptors came from an adult in good health.

This clone was recorded once. The V gene is TRBV5-4, the J gene TRBJ1-2; the D gene is possibly TRBD1 (5 bases). Germline CDR1 SGHNT, CDR2 YYREEE (reference sequence). The CDR3 extends over 13 amino acids. Trimming stripped 4 bases from V and 0 bases from J, with 7 bases between. As DNA, the CDR3 is TGTGCCAGCAGCCAGGGATCTAACTATGGCTACACCTTC. Translation: CASSQGSNYGYTF.

CDR3: CASSRDRGVYGYTF. DNA of the CDR3: TGTGCCAGCAGCCGGGACAGGGGAGTTTATGGCTACACCTTC. This chain connects TRBV7-9 to TRBJ1-2; 10 nucleotides line up with TRBD1. Germline loops: CDR1 SEHNR, CDR2 FQNEAQ (reference sequence). The CDR3 contains 14 residues. V dropped 5 bases and J dropped 5; count of bases not matched to a gene: 5.

The chain links TRBV20-1 to TRBJ1-1; a weak D match, TRBD1 (5 bases). Trimming stripped 6 bases from V and 5 bases from J, with 10 bases between. The CDR3 runs 11 residues. Germline-derived CDR1 and CDR2 are DFQATT and SNEGSKA (reference sequence). CDR3 in DNA: TGCAGTGCGGGCAGGGCGACTGAAGCTTTCTTT. It encodes CSAGRATEAFF.

The chain employs TRBV3-1 (or the pseudogene TRBV3-2) and TRBJ2-7; 8 bases align to TRBD1. From germline, CDR1 is LGHDT and CDR2 YNNKEL (reference sequence). The trim removed 4 bases at V and 7 bases at J, leaving 6 bases unmatched. This CDR3 has 13 residues. The CDR3 region has the DNA TGTGCCAGCAGCCTTTACAGGGGGAATGAGCAGTACTTC. Amino acid sequence: CASSLYRGNEQYF.

This rearrangement joins TRBV5-1 to TRBJ1-4, with D possibly being TRBD1 (5 bases). The CDR3 covers 15 residues. Looked up from germline, CDR1 is SGHRS and CDR2 is YFSETQ. The V end was cut by 0 bases, the J end by 8 bases, with 14 bases between. For the CDR3, the DNA is TGCGCCAGCAGCTTGGTCGGGGGAGATGGAGAAAAACTGTTTTTT. It yields the protein CASSLVGGDGEKLFF.

V and J are TRBV18 and TRBJ1-2; D gene unclear. V lost 2 bases to trimming and J lost 2 bases, with 18 bases between them. The CDR3 contains 17 residues. Germline CDR1 KGHSH, CDR2 LQKENI. The CDR3 DNA is TGTGCCAGCTCACCATCCCTGGCCATCGGACCAAACTATGGCTACACCTTC. This gives the protein CASSPSLAIGPNYGYTF. Combining the CDR3 with reference TRBV18 and TRBJ1-2 gives the whole variable domain NAGVMQNPRHLVRRRGQEARLRCSPMKGHSHVYWYRQLPEEGLKFMVYLQKENIIDESGMPKERFSAEFPKEGPSILRIQQVVRGDSAAYFCASSPSLAIGPNYGYTFGSGTRLTVV.

The gene calls are TRBV7-8 and TRBJ2-2; a possible D gene is TRBD1 (6 bases). The CDR3 is 13 amino acids. Per the germline V gene, CDR1 is SGHVS and CDR2 is FQNEAQ. Trimming stripped 7 bases from V and 5 bases from J, with 11 bases between. CDR3 sequence (DNA): TGTGCCAGCACGGGCAGGGGAACCGGGGAGCTGTTTTTT. It encodes CASTGRGTGELFF.

For this clone: Other DNA sequences in this specimen translate into the identical CDR3. The V call is TRBV5-6, the J call TRBJ2-1; D is unclear. The germline V and J ends were trimmed by 3 bases and 4 bases, with 2 bases remaining between them. Germline CDR1 reads SGHDT; CDR2 reads YYEEEE. This CDR3 region has 11 residues. CDR3 sequence (DNA): TGTGCCAGCAGCTCTTACAATGAGCAGTTCTTC. This translates into CASSSYNEQFF.

In this sample, this clone turned up once. J is TRBJ1-1 and V is TRBV7-2; no clear D gene. The CDR3 consists of 11 residues. Trimming pared 5 bases from V and 7 bases from J, leaving 8 bases between. Germline V gene sequence: CDR1 SGHTA, CDR2 FQGNSA. In DNA form, the CDR3 reads TGTGCCAGCAGCCAAAAATATGAAGCTTTCTTT. Residues: CASSQKYEAFF.